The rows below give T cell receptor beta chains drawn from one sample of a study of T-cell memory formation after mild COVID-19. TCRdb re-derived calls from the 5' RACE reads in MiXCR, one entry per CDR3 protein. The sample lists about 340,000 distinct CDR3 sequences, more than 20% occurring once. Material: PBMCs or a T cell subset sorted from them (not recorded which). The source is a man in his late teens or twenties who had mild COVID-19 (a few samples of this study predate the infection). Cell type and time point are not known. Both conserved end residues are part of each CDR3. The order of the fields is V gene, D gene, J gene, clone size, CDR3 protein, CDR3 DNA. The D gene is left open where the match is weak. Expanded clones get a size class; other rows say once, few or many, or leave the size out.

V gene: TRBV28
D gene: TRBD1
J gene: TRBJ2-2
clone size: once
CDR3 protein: CASSQPDRGANTGELFF
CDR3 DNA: TGTGCCAGCAGCCAGCCAGACAGGGGGGCGAACACCGGGGAGCTGTTTTTT

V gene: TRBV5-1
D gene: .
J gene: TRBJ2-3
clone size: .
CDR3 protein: CASSFRQEEDTQYF
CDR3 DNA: TGCGCCAGCAGCTTTCGACAGGAGGAAGATACGCAGTATTTT

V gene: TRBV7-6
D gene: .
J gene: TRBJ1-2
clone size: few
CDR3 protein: CASSPYSPLNYGYTF
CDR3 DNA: TGTGCCAGCAGCCCGTACAGTCCATTAAACTATGGCTACACCTTC

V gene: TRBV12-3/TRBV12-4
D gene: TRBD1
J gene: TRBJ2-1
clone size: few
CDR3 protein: CASTGLDRGYNEQFF
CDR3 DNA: TGTGCCAGCACCGGGTTGGACAGGGGCTACAATGAGCAGTTCTTC

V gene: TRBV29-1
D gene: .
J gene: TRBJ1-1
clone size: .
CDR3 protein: CSVAPWDTEAFF
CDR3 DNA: TGCAGCGTGGCGCCTTGGGACACTGAAGCTTTCTTT

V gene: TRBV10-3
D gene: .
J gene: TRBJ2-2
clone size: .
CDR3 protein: CAISERTENTGELFF
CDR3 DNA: TGTGCCATCAGTGAGAGGACAGAGAACACCGGGGAGCTGTTTTTT

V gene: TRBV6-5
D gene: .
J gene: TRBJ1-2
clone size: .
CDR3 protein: CASRYRRTYGYTF
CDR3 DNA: TGTGCCAGCAGATACAGGAGGACCTATGGCTACACCTTC

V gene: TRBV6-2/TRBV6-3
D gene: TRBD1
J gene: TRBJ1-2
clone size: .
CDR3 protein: CASNRGDYGYTF
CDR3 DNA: TGTGCCAGCAACAGGGGAGACTATGGCTACACCTTC

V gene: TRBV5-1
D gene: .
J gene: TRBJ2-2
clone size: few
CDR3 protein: CASRQVENTGELFF
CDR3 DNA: TGCGCCAGCAGACAGGTGGAGAACACCGGGGAGCTGTTTTTT

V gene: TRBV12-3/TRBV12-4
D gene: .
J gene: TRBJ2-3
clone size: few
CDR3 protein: CASHGRTTDTQYF
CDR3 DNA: TGTGCCAGCCACGGACGGACCACAGATACGCAGTATTTT

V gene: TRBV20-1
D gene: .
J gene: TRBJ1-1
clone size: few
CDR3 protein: CSARTLGNTEAFF
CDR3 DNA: TGCAGTGCTAGGACCTTGGGGAACACTGAAGCTTTCTTT

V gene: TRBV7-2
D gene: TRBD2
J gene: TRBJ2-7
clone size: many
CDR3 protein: CASRGGDGYEQYF
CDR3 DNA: TGTGCCAGCAGGGGAGGGGACGGCTACGAGCAGTACTTC

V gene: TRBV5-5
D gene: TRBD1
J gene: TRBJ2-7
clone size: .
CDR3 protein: CASSLAGQDSYEQYF
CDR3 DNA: TGTGCCAGCAGCTTGGCCGGACAGGATTCCTACGAGCAGTACTTC

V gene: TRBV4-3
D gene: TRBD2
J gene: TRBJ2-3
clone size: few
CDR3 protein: CASSQDWIAGTPESDTQYF
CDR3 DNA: TGCGCCAGCAGCCAAGATTGGATAGCGGGGACCCCCGAGTCAGATACGCAGTATTTT

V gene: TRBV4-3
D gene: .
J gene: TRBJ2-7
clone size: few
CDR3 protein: CASSQDLGEAPSEQYF
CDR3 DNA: TGCGCCAGCAGCCAAGATCTAGGAGAGGCCCCGTCCGAGCAGTACTTC

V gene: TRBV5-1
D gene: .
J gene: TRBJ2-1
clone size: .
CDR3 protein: CASSLALGLRNEQFF
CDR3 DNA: TGCGCCAGCAGCTTGGCCTTGGGGCTTCGGAATGAGCAGTTCTTC

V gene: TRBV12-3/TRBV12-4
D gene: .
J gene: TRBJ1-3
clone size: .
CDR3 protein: CASSRSPSRNTIYF
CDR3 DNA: TGTGCCAGCAGCCGCTCCCCCTCCCGTAACACCATATATTTT

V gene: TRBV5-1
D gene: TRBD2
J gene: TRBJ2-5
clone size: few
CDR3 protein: CASSLAGTSGTQTQYF
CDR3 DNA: TGCGCCAGCAGCTTGGCCGGGACTAGCGGAACCCAGACCCAGTACTTC